Below are 26 T cell receptor beta chains sequenced from a single sample in a study of blood T cell repertoires in COVID-19. Clones were read by immunoSEQ multiplex PCR, and TCRdb kept only the in-frame ones, dropping some. The profile shows roughly 100,000 clones, about 88% of them singletons. The specimen was peripheral blood. All receptors come from a human donor in a cohort sampled during active COVID-19.

This sequence joins TRBV6-4 and TRBJ1-3; 10 bases are a match to TRBD1. With V trimmed by 0 bases and J by 0 bases, 5 bases remained unmatched. Germline values: CDR1 MRHNA, CDR2 SNTAGT. The CDR3 loop spans 18 amino acids. DNA for the CDR3: TGTGCCAGCAGTGACTCGCCGACAGGGGGCAACTCTGGAAACACCATATATTTT. It yields the protein CASSDSPTGGNSGNTIYF.

The chain combines TRBV7-6 with TRBJ1-4; TRBD1 is a possible D gene (5 bases). Germline CDR1 reads SGHVS; CDR2 reads FNYEAQ. This CDR3 has 15 residues. V was shortened by 5 bases and J by 7 bases, with 17 bases between the two germline ends. CDR3 residues: CASSPSGGTGEKLFF. The CDR3 DNA reads TGTGCCAGCAGCCCTAGCGGGGGGACTGGTGAAAAACTGTTTTTT.

The chain has TRBV10-3 and TRBJ2-7; 11 bases fit TRBD1. The V gene's germline CDR1 is ENHRY and CDR2 SYGVKD. The V segment lost 4 bases and the J segment 2 bases; nucleotides outside the gene matches: 7. The CDR3 consists of 16 residues. The CDR3 spells CAISAGQGAVTYEQYF. The CDR3 DNA reads as TGTGCCATCAGTGCTGGACAGGGGGCTGTCACCTACGAGCAGTACTTC.

The rearrangement links TRBV6-6 to TRBJ2-7; the match to TRBD1 covers 8 bases. This CDR3 is 14 amino acids long. Germline CDR1 MNHNY, CDR2 SVGAGI (reference sequence). V lost 7 bases to trimming and J lost 3 bases; unmatched junction nucleotides: 8. The CDR3: CASKPSGGGYEQYF. The DNA for the CDR3 is TGTGCCAGCAAGCCTTCAGGGGGCGGCTACGAGCAGTACTTC.

This rearrangement joins TRBV2 to TRBJ2-7, with 11 bases that match TRBD1. CDR1 is SNHLY, CDR2 FYNNEI, per germline. The junction had 5 bases not matched to a gene; V was cut back by 4 bases and J by 3 bases. This CDR3 has 15 residues. The CDR3 reads CASSVPGQGVYEQYF. The CDR3 nucleotides are TGTGCCAGCAGTGTGCCGGGACAGGGGGTCTACGAGCAGTACTTC.

The J gene is TRBJ1-1, the V gene TRBV28; TRBD1 is a possible D gene (6 bases). Looked up from germline, CDR1 is MDHEN and CDR2 is SYDVKM. Trimming took off 6 bases at V and 6 bases at J, with 17 bases between the two ends. This CDR3 is 14 amino acids long. The CDR3 region is CASSRGRLGAEAFF. CDR3 nucleotides: TGTGCCAGCAGCAGGGGACGTTTAGGGGCTGAAGCTTTCTTT.

The chain combines TRBV27 with TRBJ2-2; possibly TRBD1 for D (6 bases). The CDR3 is 17 residues long. Germline lookup yields CDR1 MNHEY and CDR2 SMNVEV (reference sequence). V was trimmed by 0 bases and J by 0 bases, leaving 11 bases between them. Here the CDR3 reads CASSLSLGQANTGELFF. As DNA, the CDR3 is TGTGCCAGCAGTTTATCCTTGGGACAAGCGAACACCGGGGAGCTGTTTTTT.

The chain is built from TRBV7-8 and TRBJ2-5; 7 bases match TRBD2. V gave up 0 bases and J gave up 2 bases; unmatched junction bases: 9. Germline V gene lookup returns CDR1 SGHVS and CDR2 FQNEAQ. The CDR3 is 17 residues long. DNA for the CDR3: TGTGCCAGCAGCTTAGCGATGGCGGGAGATCGACAAGAGACCCAGTACTTC. Amino acids: CASSLAMAGDRQETQYF.

The chain employs TRBV28 and TRBJ1-5; no clear D. V was cut by 2 bases and J by 0 bases, with 8 bases left in between. Per germline, CDR1 MDHEN and CDR2 SYDVKM. CDR3 size: 15 residues. Written as DNA, the CDR3 is TGTGCCAGCAGTTTAGAGGGATATAGCAATCAGCCCCAGCATTTT. Translated: CASSLEGYSNQPQHF. Based on the CDR3 plus reference TRBV28 and TRBJ1-5, the full variable domain is DVKVTQSSRYLVKRTGEKVFLECVQDMDHENMFWYRQDPGLGLRLIYFSYDVKMKEKGDIPEGYSVSREKKERFSLILESASTNQTSMYLCASSLEGYSNQPQHFGDGTRLSIL.

The chain uses TRBV5-1 and TRBJ1-4; 10 nucleotides align to TRBD1. This CDR3 has 18 residues. Per the germline V gene, CDR1 is SGHRS and CDR2 is YFSETQ. Trimming at V came to 0 bases and at J to 5 bases, leaving 10 bases not matched to a gene. DNA of the CDR3: TGCGCCAGCAGCTTGGGTTCTCGCTTGGGACAGGGGAATGAAAAACTGTTTTTT. Encoded protein: CASSLGSRLGQGNEKLFF. The full variable domain, rest sourced from reference TRBV5-1 and TRBJ1-4, is KAGVTQTPRYLIKTRGQQVTLSCSPISGHRSVSWYQQTPGQGLQFLFEYFSETQRNKGNFPGRFSGRQFSNSRSEMNVSTLELGDSALYLCASSLGSRLGQGNEKLFFGSGTQLSVL.

This chain links TRBV5-4 with TRBJ2-4; TRBD2 matches at 15 bases. The length of the CDR3 is 18 residues. Germline values: CDR1 SGHNT, CDR2 YYREEE (reference sequence). After removal of 4 bases from V and 3 bases from J, the junction contained 8 bases not matched to a gene. CDR3 loop: CASSRTSGRAFGKNIQYF. The CDR3 nucleotides are TGTGCCAGCAGCAGGACTAGCGGGAGGGCCTTTGGCAAAAACATTCAGTACTTC.

V and J are TRBV19 and TRBJ1-5; D uncertain. Trimming removed 6 bases from V and 5 bases from J, with 11 bases in between. The CDR3 has 13 amino acids. Germline V gene data show CDR1 as LNHDA and CDR2 as SQIVND (reference sequence). CDR3 amino acids: CASSPWGDQPQHF. For the CDR3, the DNA is TGTGCCAGTAGCCCTTGGGGAGATCAGCCCCAGCATTTT.

The rearrangement links TRBV6-6 to TRBJ2-7, with TRBD2 identical over 9 bases. The CDR3 runs to 13 residues. V was clipped by 5 bases and J by 7 bases; unmatched bases: 6. Germline V gene sequence: CDR1 MNHNY, CDR2 SVGAGI (reference sequence). CDR3 in amino acids: CASSGGRAREQYF. The CDR3, as DNA: TGTGCCAGCAGTGGCGGGAGGGCCCGGGAGCAGTACTTC.

This chain joins TRBV19 and TRBJ1-4; D gene uncertain. CDR1 LNHDA and CDR2 SQIVND come from the germline V gene (reference sequence). V was shortened by 8 bases and J by 0 bases, with 7 bases between the two germline ends. The CDR3 runs to 13 residues. DNA for the CDR3: TGTGCCAGTTCAGATACAACTAATGAAAAACTGTTTTTT. Its translation: CASSDTTNEKLFF. Full variable domain (rest looked up from reference TRBV19 and TRBJ1-4): DGGITQSPKYLFRKEGQNVTLSCEQNLNHDAMYWYRQDPGQGLRLIYYSQIVNDFQKGDIAEGYSVSREKKESFPLTVTSAQKNPTAFYLCASSDTTNEKLFFGSGTQLSVL.

This clone has only a few counts. The chain employs TRBV5-1 and TRBJ2-7; 7 nucleotides line up with TRBD2. V dropped 0 bases and J dropped 4; count of bases not matched to a gene: 7. CDR3 length: 15 residues. CDR1 is SGHRS and CDR2 is YFSETQ in the germline V gene. CDR3 residues: CASSLDMGGMYEQYF. The CDR3 nucleotides are TGCGCCAGCAGCTTGGATATGGGGGGGATGTACGAGCAGTACTTC. Looking up the rest from reference TRBV5-1 and TRBJ2-7 gives the full variable domain: KAGVTQTPRYLIKTRGQQVTLSCSPISGHRSVSWYQQTPGQGLQFLFEYFSETQRNKGNFPGRFSGRQFSNSRSEMNVSTLELGDSALYLCASSLDMGGMYEQYFGPGTRLTVT.

The CDR3 coding sequence is TGTGCCAGCAGCGCACTAGGGTCCGGGGAGCTGTTTTTT. Protein: CASSALGSGELFF. The rearrangement links TRBV6-6 to TRBJ2-2; perhaps TRBD2 as D (5 bases). The CDR3 is made up of 13 amino acids. Germline V gene lookup returns CDR1 MNHNY and CDR2 SVGAGI (reference sequence). V lost 6 bases to trimming and J lost 6 bases, with 11 bases between them.

This clone was recorded a few times. This sequence joins TRBV28 and TRBJ2-1, with 9 bases aligning to TRBD2. This CDR3 contains 16 residues. The germline V gene encodes CDR1 MDHEN and CDR2 SYDVKM. V gave up 8 bases and J gave up 7 bases; unmatched junction bases: 15. The CDR3 DNA follows: TGTGCCAGCGATTCTAAGCGGGAGGCCTCTCGGAATGAGCAGTTCTTC. It codes for CASDSKREASRNEQFF.

V and J are TRBV28 and TRBJ2-2, with 11 nucleotides matching TRBD2. V lost 6 bases, J lost 5 bases, and 5 bases stayed unmatched. The CDR3 sequence is 15 residues long. Germline V gene lookup returns CDR1 MDHEN and CDR2 SYDVKM. This CDR3 is CASSLGTSGTGELFF. Written as DNA, the CDR3 is TGTGCCAGCAGCCTTGGGACTAGCGGTACCGGGGAGCTGTTTTTT. Full variable domain (remainder filled in from reference TRBV28 and TRBJ2-2): DVKVTQSSRYLVKRTGEKVFLECVQDMDHENMFWYRQDPGLGLRLIYFSYDVKMKEKGDIPEGYSVSREKKERFSLILESASTNQTSMYLCASSLGTSGTGELFFGEGSRLTVL.

The J gene is TRBJ1-2, the V gene TRBV29-1; D is ambiguous. V lost 3 bases to trimming and J lost 8 bases, with 4 bases between them. The CDR3 spans 9 residues. Germline V CDR1 and CDR2: SQVTM, ANQGSEA. The CDR3 loop is CSVDGGYTF. CDR3 nucleotide sequence: TGCAGCGTTGATGGCGGCTACACCTTC.

This rearrangement joins TRBV7-9 to TRBJ2-2, with 9 bases matching TRBD1. The junction had 7 bases not matched to a gene; V was cut back by 5 bases and J by 6 bases. From germline, CDR1 is SEHNR and CDR2 FQNEAQ (reference sequence). The CDR3 is 15 residues long. Here the CDR3 reads CASSLGTGRPGELFF. DNA of the CDR3: TGTGCCAGCAGCCTCGGGACAGGGCGTCCCGGGGAGCTGTTTTTT.

This rearrangement joins TRBV5-5 to TRBJ2-1; TRBD1 matches at 9 bases. CDR3 length: 15 residues. The V and J ends lost 4 bases and 7 bases, in that order; junction bases with no gene match: 9. CDR1 and CDR2 (germline): SGHKS, YYEKEE (reference sequence). CDR3 residues: CASSGPGTGINEQFF. The CDR3 region has the DNA TGTGCCAGCAGCGGTCCGGGGACAGGGATAAATGAGCAGTTCTTC.

The chain joins TRBV5-5 to TRBJ2-7; D gene unclear. With 0 bases removed from V and 2 bases from J, the gap between germline ends came to 15 bases. Germline lookup yields CDR1 SGHKS and CDR2 YYEKEE (reference sequence). The CDR3 consists of 16 residues. DNA of the CDR3: TGTGCCAGCAGCTTGGTTGTCGGAACAGCCACCTACGAGCAGTACTTC. Translated, it gives CASSLVVGTATYEQYF.

CDR3 DNA: TGTGCCAGCCAGGACAGGCTTAACTATGGCTACACCTTC. Encoded protein: CASQDRLNYGYTF. The rearrangement joins TRBV25-1 to TRBJ1-2; 7 bases line up with TRBD1. The junction had 4 bases not matched to a gene; V was cut back by 8 bases and J by 1 base. The CDR3 has 13 amino acids. From germline, CDR1 is MGHDK and CDR2 SYGVNS.

The rearrangement links TRBV11-3 to TRBJ2-2; tentative D call: TRBD1 (6 bases). The germline V gene encodes CDR1 SGHNT and CDR2 YENEEA. This CDR3 contains 15 residues. V gave up 5 bases and J gave up 5 bases, with 15 bases separating them. The CDR3 spells CASSGGDTPTGELFF. The DNA of the CDR3 is TGTGCCAGCAGCGGTGGGGACACACCGACCGGGGAGCTGTTTTTT.

The rearrangement links TRBV19 to TRBJ2-2, with 8 bases fitting TRBD2. Trimming removed 10 bases from V and 5 bases from J; junction bases left unmatched: 18. This CDR3 has 17 amino acids. Germline CDR1 LNHDA, CDR2 SQIVND (reference sequence). The CDR3 region has the DNA TGTGCCACCCCCCGGTGGGGCGGGAGGCCGGAAACCGGGGAGCTGTTTTTT. This translates into CATPRWGGRPETGELFF.

The J gene is TRBJ2-1, the V gene TRBV14; 8 bases match TRBD2. The CDR3 spans 14 residues. Germline lookup yields CDR1 SGHDN and CDR2 FVKESK. V trimming: 4 bases; J trimming: 6 bases; junction bases outside the gene matches: 5. The CDR3 DNA reads TGTGCCAGCAGCCCGTCTAGCGGGCCCAATGAGCAGTTCTTC. It encodes CASSPSSGPNEQFF.